This T cell receptor beta chain was sequenced during a study of T cells expressing NK-cell markers. Study overall: CD3+CD56+NKG2C+, CD3+CD56+NKG2C- and CD3+CD56-NKG2C+ T cells, once sorted, supplied the TCR beta repertoires. The sequencing cohort of eight donors included seven HCMV-seropositive individuals and one seronegative individual.

In regard to this clonotype: What it binds is unknown.

In generating TCR beta cDNA, 5'RACE template switching with UMIs was used. From its re-call of the 5' RACE reads, TCRdb lists each CDR3 protein once, without DNA. This repertoire includes a few hundred thousand distinct CDR3 sequences. This CDR3 has 18 residues. Germline CDR1 is SGHVS and CDR2 is FQNEAQ. Study-wide results and limits: Top CD8+ clonotypes included the dominant CD3+CD56+NKG2C+ clonotypes in five to seven donors.

The chain links TRBV7-8 to TRBJ2-2; TCRdb outputs TRBD1, but without DNA this stays unchecked. The source of this sequence is a man aged 18 to 69 in good health. Sequences were obtained from blood T cells: a sorted CD56 or NKG2C T cell subset, CD4+ or CD8+ T cells, or bulk PBMC T cells (not recorded which). The CDR3 loop reads CASSYYARGTRDTGELFF.